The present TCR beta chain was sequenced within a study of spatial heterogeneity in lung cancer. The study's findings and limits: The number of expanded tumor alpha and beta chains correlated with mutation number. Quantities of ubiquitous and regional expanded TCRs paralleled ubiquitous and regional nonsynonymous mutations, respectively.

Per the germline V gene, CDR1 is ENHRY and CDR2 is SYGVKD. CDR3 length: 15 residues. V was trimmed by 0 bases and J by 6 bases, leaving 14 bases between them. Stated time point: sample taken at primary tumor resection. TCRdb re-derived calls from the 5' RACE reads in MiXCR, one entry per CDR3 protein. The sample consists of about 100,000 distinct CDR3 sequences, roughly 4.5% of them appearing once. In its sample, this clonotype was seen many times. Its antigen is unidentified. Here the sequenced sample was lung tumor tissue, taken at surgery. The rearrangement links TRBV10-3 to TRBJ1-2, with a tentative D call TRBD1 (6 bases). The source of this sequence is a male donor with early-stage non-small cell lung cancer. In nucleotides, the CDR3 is TGTGCCATCAGTGAGTCCGTACAGGGTATTGATGGCTACACCTTC. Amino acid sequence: CAISESVQGIDGYTF.